The TCR beta chain described here comes from a study of CD8 T cells in ankylosing spondylitis. Study outcomes and limitations: A TCR beta motif made of about 8 highly homologous variants seemed typical of ankylosing spondylitis blood. The disease-linked clones had a CD8+ phenotype and low blood frequencies. In ankylosing spondylitis patients, matched synovial fluid reportedly showed significant enrichment of disease-linked clones.

Quantitative 5'-RACE with molecular barcodes was used to make the TCR beta libraries. One entry per CDR3 protein results from TCRdb running MiXCR on the 5' RACE reads. This table has 750,000 to 850,000 distinct CDR3 sequences, 10% to 15% appearing once. This clonotype was observed a handful of times. The antigen is unknown. The CDR3 sequence is 15 residues long. V lost 0 bases, J lost 5 bases, and 14 bases lay in between. Per the germline V gene, CDR1 is SGHRS and CDR2 is YFSETQ. The chain joins TRBV5-1 to TRBJ2-5; D is unresolved. This sequence was found in a male donor with ankylosing spondylitis. Sequences were obtained from blood, either unsorted or a sorted T cell fraction (not recorded which). In DNA form, the CDR3 reads TGCGCCAGCAGCTTGGCGAATAGGGCGTGGGAGACCCAGTACTTC. Encoded protein: CASSLANRAWETQYF. Using reference TRBV5-1 and TRBJ2-5 for the parts outside the CDR3, the full variable domain is KAGVTQTPRYLIKTRGQQVTLSCSPISGHRSVSWYQQTPGQGLQFLFEYFSETQRNKGNFPGRFSGRQFSNSRSEMNVSTLELGDSALYLCASSLANRAWETQYFGPGTRLLVL.